These T cell receptor beta chains were read from a single sample in a study of blood T cell repertoires in COVID-19. Using immunoSEQ multiplex PCR, the repertoire was profiled, and TCRdb retains in-frame clones only, with some absent. Of under 250,000 clones listed, around 85% were seen once; the top ten hold 8.9%. Specimen: peripheral blood. The receptor set was obtained from a man older than 75 with acute or convalescent COVID-19. Both conserved end residues are part of each CDR3. D genes are given only for firm matches. The size entry is marked missing in some rows and otherwise reads once, few, many or a size class.

v_gene,abundance,j_gene,d_gene,CDR3aa,CDR3nt
TRBV5-1,NA,TRBJ2-3,TRBD2,CASSFTSGNQPDTQYF,TGCGCCAGCAGCTTTACTAGCGGGAACCAACCGGATACGCAGTATTTT
TRBV10-3,NA,TRBJ2-7,TRBD2,CAIRREGIYEQYF,TGTGCCATCAGGCGGGAGGGAATTTACGAGCAGTACTTC
TRBV2,NA,TRBJ2-2,NA,CASKWRVNTGELFF,TGTGCCAGCAAATGGCGGGTTAACACCGGGGAGCTGTTTTTT
TRBV9,NA,TRBJ1-1,TRBD1,CASSARTGGGTEAFF,TGTGCCAGCAGCGCACGAACAGGGGGCGGCACTGAAGCTTTCTTT
TRBV6-5,few,TRBJ1-1,TRBD1,CASTSTGANTEAFF,TGTGCCAGCACCTCGACAGGGGCAAACACTGAAGCTTTCTTT
TRBV24-1,NA,TRBJ2-3,TRBD2,CATSVTSGGTDTQYF,TGTGCCACCAGTGTTACTAGCGGGGGAACAGATACGCAGTATTTT
TRBV10-3,NA,TRBJ2-1,NA,CAISELSGSQVSDEQFF,TGTGCCATCAGTGAGTTAAGTGGGAGCCAGGTTAGCGATGAGCAGTTCTTC
TRBV27,NA,TRBJ2-7,NA,CASSFGGLSYEQYF,TGTGCCAGCAGTTTCGGCGGCCTCTCCTACGAGCAGTACTTC
TRBV30,NA,TRBJ1-1,NA,CAWSKRGGNTEAFF,TGTGCCTGGAGTAAGAGGGGAGGGAACACTGAAGCTTTCTTT
TRBV5-5,NA,TRBJ1-1,NA,CASSSGPGGPSVEAFF,TGTGCCAGCAGCTCAGGCCCTGGGGGCCCCTCCGTTGAAGCTTTCTTT
TRBV30,NA,TRBJ2-7,NA,CAWSVMSRWTASEQYF,TGTGCCTGGAGTGTGATGTCCCGATGGACAGCGAGCGAGCAGTACTTC
TRBV19,NA,TRBJ1-5,NA,CASSNTGFSNQPQHF,TGTGCCAGTAGTAACACGGGGTTTAGCAATCAGCCCCAGCATTTT
TRBV18,NA,TRBJ1-4,TRBD1,CASSPRGQANEKLFF,TGTGCCAGCTCACCCAGGGGGCAAGCTAATGAAAAACTGTTTTTT
TRBV28,NA,TRBJ2-6,NA,CASSSPQGSGANVLTF,TGTGCCAGCAGTTCGCCACAGGGTTCTGGGGCCAACGTCCTGACTTTC
TRBV10-2,NA,TRBJ1-5,TRBD1,CASSEPLTGSRPQHF,TGCGCCAGCAGTGAGCCTCTGACAGGGTCAAGGCCCCAGCATTTT
TRBV6-5,NA,TRBJ2-1,TRBD2,CASRQLAGGLNEQFF,TGTGCCAGCAGGCAACTAGCGGGGGGCCTTAATGAGCAGTTCTTC
TRBV11-2,NA,TRBJ1-1,TRBD1,CASSWAGQGSTDTEAFF,TGTGCCAGCAGTTGGGCGGGACAGGGTAGTACCGACACTGAAGCTTTCTTT
TRBV2,once,TRBJ2-5,NA,CASSEYETQYF,TGTGCCAGCAGTGAATATGAGACCCAGTACTTC
TRBV7-9,NA,TRBJ2-1,NA,CASSLGIAVSYNEQFF,TGTGCCAGCAGCTTAGGCATAGCGGTCTCCTACAATGAGCAGTTCTTC
TRBV29-1,NA,TRBJ2-2,TRBD1,CSVEGRGHTGELFF,TGCAGCGTTGAAGGCAGGGGGCACACCGGGGAGCTGTTTTTT
TRBV4-1,NA,TRBJ2-5,TRBD2,CASKAGGKETQYF,TGCGCCAGCAAGGCGGGAGGGAAAGAGACCCAGTACTTC
TRBV2,NA,TRBJ1-3,NA,CASSRGNTIYF,TGTGCCAGCAGTCGTGGAAACACCATATATTTT
TRBV5-1,NA,TRBJ1-1,TRBD1,CASSALQGARAEAFF,TGCGCCAGCAGCGCCCTACAGGGGGCAAGGGCTGAAGCTTTCTTT
TRBV7-9,once,TRBJ2-7,TRBD1,CASSPGTGPAEQYF,TGTGCCAGCAGCCCCGGGACAGGGCCTGCCGAGCAGTACTTC
TRBV6-5,NA,TRBJ1-2,NA,CASSLGANYGYTF,TGTGCCAGCAGTCTTGGAGCTAACTATGGCTACACCTTC
TRBV2,NA,TRBJ2-1,NA,CASSFLAPRRDEQFF,TGTGCCAGCAGTTTCCTAGCACCCCGTAGGGATGAGCAGTTCTTC
TRBV7-9,NA,TRBJ1-4,NA,CASSPRKAQTTNEKLFF,TGTGCCAGCAGCCCCAGGAAGGCCCAAACAACTAATGAAAAACTGTTTTTT
TRBV6-5,once,TRBJ1-3,TRBD1,CASSSGGSGNTIYF,TGTGCCAGCAGTTCAGGGGGCTCTGGAAACACCATATATTTT
TRBV4-1,once,TRBJ2-3,NA,CASSLSGTYSTDTQYF,TGCGCCAGCAGCCTTTCCGGGACTTATAGCACAGATACGCAGTATTTT
TRBV2,NA,TRBJ2-5,NA,CASMAGATQYF,TGTGCCAGCATGGCAGGGGCGACCCAGTACTTC